Listed here are 18 T cell receptor beta chains from one sample, sequenced in a study of technical replicates of blood from a handful of donors. Measured with immunoSEQ multiplex PCR; TCRdb has only the in-frame clones, and not every one. The data show 85,000 to 100,000 clones, with 95% seen just once and less than 0.25% held by the top ten. The sequencing sample was made of T cells isolated from PBMCs. The receptors were sampled from a human donor in good health.

This rearrangement joins TRBV19 to TRBJ1-2; 7 bases map to TRBD1. The V gene's germline CDR1 is LNHDA and CDR2 SQIVND (reference sequence). Trimming removed 6 bases from V and 1 base from J; junction bases left unmatched: 11. CDR3 length: 16 residues. CDR3: CASRRDSLSLNYGYTF. The CDR3 region has the DNA TGTGCCAGTAGGAGGGACAGCCTGAGTCTTAACTATGGCTACACCTTC.

The chain recombines TRBV10-3 with TRBJ2-7, with D perhaps matching TRBD2 (5 bases). The CDR3 totals 14 residues. V was shortened by 2 bases and J by 1 base, with 9 bases between the two germline ends. Germline values: CDR1 ENHRY, CDR2 SYGVKD. CDR3 residues: CAISERTDSYEQYF. The CDR3 nucleotides are TGTGCCATCAGTGAGAGGACTGATTCCTACGAGCAGTACTTC.

The genes are TRBV25-1 and TRBJ2-5; a weak D match, TRBD1 (5 bases). Germline loops: CDR1 MGHDK, CDR2 SYGVNS. Trimming pared 6 bases from V and 0 bases from J, leaving 17 bases between. The CDR3 loop spans 16 amino acids. The CDR3 region has the DNA TGTGCCAGCAGATTAGGGGCAGGGATGTACCAAGAGACCCAGTACTTC. This encodes CASRLGAGMYQETQYF.

The chain recombines TRBV28 with TRBJ2-5, with 11 nucleotides matching TRBD2. V gave up 5 bases and J gave up 3 bases; unmatched junction bases: 5. Per germline, CDR1 MDHEN and CDR2 SYDVKM. This CDR3 is built from 15 residues. This chain's CDR3 is CASSTGLAEEETQYF. In DNA form, the CDR3 reads TGTGCCAGCAGTACGGGACTAGCGGAGGAAGAGACCCAGTACTTC.

The rearrangement joins TRBV6-5 to TRBJ2-2; D gene unclear. Trimming took off 2 bases at V and 6 bases at J, with 7 bases between the two ends. Germline V lookup: CDR1 MNHEY, CDR2 SVGAGI. The CDR3 loop spans 13 amino acids. For the CDR3, the DNA is TGTGCCAGCAGTTACAGCGATCCCGGGGAGCTGTTTTTT. Its protein product is CASSYSDPGELFF.

The chain combines TRBV7-4 with TRBJ2-7; 8 bases agree with TRBD2. The J segment lost 6 bases and the V segment lost 5 bases, leaving 18 bases of the junction unmatched. CDR1 SGHVT and CDR2 SQSDAQ come from the germline V gene. The CDR3 is 17 residues long. The CDR3 here is CASSITGAGTSGCEQYF. Here the CDR3 DNA reads TGTGCCAGCAGCATCACCGGGGCCGGGACTAGTGGTTGCGAGCAGTACTTC.

The genes are TRBV4-1 and TRBJ1-2; 10 bases match TRBD1. V shed 4 bases and J 3 bases; nucleotides not matched to a gene: 5. Germline CDR1 MGHRA, CDR2 YSYEKL. The CDR3 runs 15 residues. Written as DNA, the CDR3 is TGCGCCAGCAGCCCAGAGACAGGGGGCTACTATGGCTACACCTTC. Protein: CASSPETGGYYGYTF.

This chain connects TRBV10-3 to TRBJ2-7; a possible D gene is TRBD2 (5 bases). The CDR3 covers 14 residues. Germline values: CDR1 ENHRY, CDR2 SYGVKD. Between the trimmed V and J ends, which lost 2 bases and 1 base, there was a span of 9 bases. In DNA form, the CDR3 reads TGTGCCATCAGTGAGAGGACTGGATCCTACGAGCAGTACTTC. Residues: CAISERTGSYEQYF.

V and J are TRBV5-1 and TRBJ2-5; 10 bases fit TRBD1. J lost 4 bases, V lost 4 bases, and 10 bases had no gene match. The CDR3 extends over 16 amino acids. The germline gives CDR1 SGHRS, CDR2 YFSETQ. The CDR3 sequence is CASSALTGTGAETQYF. Here the CDR3 DNA reads TGCGCCAGCAGCGCCCTGACAGGGACAGGGGCAGAGACCCAGTACTTC.

The chain couples TRBV11-2 to TRBJ1-2; D is unclear. This CDR3 spans 14 amino acids. The V gene's germline CDR1 is SGHAT and CDR2 FQNNGV. V gave up 3 bases and J gave up 6 bases, with 14 bases separating them. CDR3 nucleotides: TGTGCCAGCAGCTTCCCTAGCCCAGTGGATGGCTACACCTTC. Translated, it gives CASSFPSPVDGYTF.

The sample holds one count of this clone. This chain links TRBV7-9 with TRBJ2-7; possibly TRBD1 for D (6 bases). Germline CDR1 reads SEHNR; CDR2 reads FQNEAQ (reference sequence). Trimming left V 6 bases short and J 0 bases short, with 12 bases between. CDR3 length equals 14 residues. Here the CDR3 DNA reads TGTGCCAGCAGACCCACAGGGCCCTCCTACGAGCAGTACTTC. Translated: CASRPTGPSYEQYF.

This clone has more than one count but fewer than ten. The chain links TRBV30 to TRBJ1-1; TRBD1 is a possible D gene (6 bases). Per germline, CDR1 GTSNPN and CDR2 SVGIG (reference sequence). The CDR3 is made up of 12 amino acids. The germline V and J ends were trimmed by 6 bases and 3 bases, with 11 bases remaining between them. The CDR3 DNA sequence: TGTGCCTGCTATCAGGGGCACACTGAAGCTTTCTTT. Protein: CACYQGHTEAFF. The full variable domain, in which reference TRBV30 and TRBJ1-1 provide the parts outside the CDR3, is SQTIHQWPATLVQPVGSPLSLECTVEGTSNPNLYWYRQAAGRGLQLLFYSVGIGQISSEVPQNLSASRPQDRQFILSSKKLLLSDSGFYLCACYQGHTEAFFGQGTRLTVV.

The chain employs TRBV10-1 and TRBJ2-3; 8 nucleotides align to TRBD1. Trimming cost V 4 bases and J 6 bases; bases outside gene matches: 6. Germline V lookup: CDR1 WNHNN, CDR2 SYGVQD (reference sequence). The CDR3 extends over 14 amino acids. CDR3 bases: TGCGCCAGCAGTGGTTTGCCAGGGGGCGATACGCAGTATTTT. The encoded protein is CASSGLPGGDTQYF.

This chain links TRBV18 with TRBJ1-5; weak D call: TRBD1 (5 bases). Germline V lookup: CDR1 KGHSH, CDR2 LQKENI. The V gene lost 3 bases and the J gene lost 0 bases, with 12 bases spanning the gap. This CDR3 has 16 amino acids. CDR3 nucleotides: TGTGCCAGCTCACCGACGGGACTCAATAGCAATCAGCCCCAGCATTTT. This codes for CASSPTGLNSNQPQHF.

The V gene is TRBV11-2, the J gene TRBJ2-1; D remains ambiguous. The germline gives CDR1 SGHAT, CDR2 FQNNGV. This CDR3 region has 12 residues. Trimming removed 0 bases at V and 8 bases at J, with 5 bases between. The CDR3 DNA sequence: TGTGCCAGCAGCTTAGATCAGGATGAGCAGTTCTTC. Residues: CASSLDQDEQFF.

This sequence joins TRBV6-4 and TRBJ1-6; D is unclear. Germline CDR1 and CDR2: MRHNA and SNTAGT. V lost 4 bases, J lost 9 bases, and 13 bases lay in between. This CDR3 is 14 amino acids long. In nucleotides, the CDR3 is TGTGCCAGCAGTGCAGACCCGGGTAGTTCACCCCTCCACTTT. Protein sequence: CASSADPGSSPLHF.

The CDR3 nucleotides read TGTGCCAGCAGTGAGGGTTGGCGGGTCATAGCCAAAAACATTCAGTACTTC. It yields the protein CASSEGWRVIAKNIQYF. The chain uses TRBV6-1 and TRBJ2-4; D perhaps matches TRBD2 (5 bases). Germline lookup yields CDR1 MNHNS and CDR2 SASEGT. This CDR3 region has 17 residues. V gave up 3 bases and J gave up 0 bases, with 15 bases separating them.

The chain recombines TRBV6-5 with TRBJ2-3; D is unresolved. In germline, CDR1 is MNHEY, CDR2 SVGAGI. The germline V and J ends were trimmed by 4 bases and 2 bases, with 13 bases remaining between them. This CDR3 region has 15 residues. CDR3 DNA: TGTGCCAGCAGTTGGGCCACCCGTGACACAGATACGCAGTATTTT. It translates to CASSWATRDTDTQYF.